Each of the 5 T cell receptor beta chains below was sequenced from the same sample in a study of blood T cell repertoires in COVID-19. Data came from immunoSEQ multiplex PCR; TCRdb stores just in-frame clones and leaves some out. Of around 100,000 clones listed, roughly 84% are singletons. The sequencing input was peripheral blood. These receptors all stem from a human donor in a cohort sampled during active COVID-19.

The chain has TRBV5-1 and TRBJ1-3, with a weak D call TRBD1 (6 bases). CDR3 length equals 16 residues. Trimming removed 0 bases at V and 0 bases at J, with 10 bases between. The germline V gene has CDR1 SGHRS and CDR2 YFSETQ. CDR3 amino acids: CASSLGTANSGNTIYF. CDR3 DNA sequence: TGCGCCAGCAGCTTGGGGACAGCGAACTCTGGAAACACCATATATTTT. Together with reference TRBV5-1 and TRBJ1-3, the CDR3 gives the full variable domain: KAGVTQTPRYLIKTRGQQVTLSCSPISGHRSVSWYQQTPGQGLQFLFEYFSETQRNKGNFPGRFSGRQFSNSRSEMNVSTLELGDSALYLCASSLGTANSGNTIYFGEGSWLTVV.

CDR3 bases: TGTGCCAGCAGCTTAGCGGGACTGAACTATGGCTACACCTTC. It translates to CASSLAGLNYGYTF. The chain links TRBV11-2 to TRBJ1-2, with D possibly TRBD1 on 5 matching bases. V was pared by 1 base and J by 2 bases, with 8 bases between. Germline assignment: CDR1 SGHAT and CDR2 FQNNGV. The CDR3 totals 14 residues.

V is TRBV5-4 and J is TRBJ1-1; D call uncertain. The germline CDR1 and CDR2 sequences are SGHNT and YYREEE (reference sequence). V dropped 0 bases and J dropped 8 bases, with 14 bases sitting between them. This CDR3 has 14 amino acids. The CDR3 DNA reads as TGTGCCAGCAGCTTGGAACAGACCGGAGGGGAAGCTTTCTTT. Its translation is CASSLEQTGGEAFF.

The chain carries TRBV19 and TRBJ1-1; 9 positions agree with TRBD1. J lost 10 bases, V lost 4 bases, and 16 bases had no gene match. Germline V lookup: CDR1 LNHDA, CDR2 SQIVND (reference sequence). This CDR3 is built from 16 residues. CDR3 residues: CASSRKNPDRGSRAFF. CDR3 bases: TGTGCCAGTAGTAGAAAAAACCCGGACAGGGGATCACGAGCTTTCTTT.

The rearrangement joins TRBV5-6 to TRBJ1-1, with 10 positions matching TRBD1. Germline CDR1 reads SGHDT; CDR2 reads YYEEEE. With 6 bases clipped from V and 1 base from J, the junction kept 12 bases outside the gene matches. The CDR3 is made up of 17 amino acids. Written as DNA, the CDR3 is TGTGCCAGCACCACGATTGGACAGGGGGAACAGAACACTGAAGCTTTCTTT. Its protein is CASTTIGQGEQNTEAFF.